Listed below are T cell receptor beta chains from one sample, sequenced in a study of T cells in Graves' hyperthyroidism and ophthalmopathy. TCRdb redid the calling of the multiplex PCR reads with MiXCR, one entry per CDR3 protein. The data hold hundreds of thousands of distinct CDR3 sequences, with around 20% observed a single time. The sample was blood. The origin of the receptors is a man aged 25-45 years with Graves' ophthalmopathy. CDR3s include the opening cysteine and the closing phenylalanine or tryptophan. A D gene is named only where the DNA matches it firmly. The size entry is marked missing in some rows and otherwise reads once, few, many or a size class.

>TRBV12-5|few|.|TRBJ2-1
CASGLGTGLVFEQFF
.
>TRBV12-5|once|TRBD2|TRBJ2-2
CASGLAETSGGERFF
TGTGCTAGTGGTTTGGCGGAGACTAGCGGGGGGGAGCGGTTTTTT
>TRBV2|many|.|TRBJ1-2
CASSPDSSGEGYTF
TGTGCCAGCAGTCCCGATTCATCCGGGGAGGGCTACACCTTC
>TRBV28|many|.|TRBJ2-5
CASSPDVRGETQYF
TGTGCCAGCAGCCCCGACGTCAGAGGGGAGACCCAGTACTTC
>TRBV3-1|few|TRBD2|TRBJ2-3
CASSTSAISTDTQYF
TGTGCCAGCAGTACTAGCGCCATTAGCACAGATACGCAGTATTTT
>TRBV12-3/TRBV12-4|.|TRBD2|TRBJ2-1
CASSFGLAGGRGHEQFF
TGTGCCAGCAGTTTTGGCCTAGCGGGAGGGAGGGGCCATGAGCAGTTCTTC
>TRBV24-1|many|.|TRBJ1-2
CATSDAQGFGYGYTF
TGTGCCACCAGTGATGCACAGGGTTTCGGCTATGGCTACACCTTC
>TRBV5-1|many|.|TRBJ2-1
CASSDGTSSYNEQFF
TGCGCCAGCAGCGACGGTACATCCTCCTACAATGAGCAGTTCTTC
>TRBV13|.|.|TRBJ2-3
CASSSSTGSHTNTQYF
TGTGCCAGCAGCTCCTCCACCGGATCTCACACAAATACGCAGTATTTT
>TRBV28|few|.|TRBJ1-1
CASSPPTLNTEAFF
TGTGCCAGCAGTCCCCCCACCTTGAACACTGAAGCTTTCTTT
>TRBV6-1|few|TRBD1|TRBJ1-4
CASSLWTGGKLFF
TGTGCCAGCAGTTTATGGACAGGGGGAAAACTGTTTTTT